Described below is a single T cell receptor (beta chain) sequence and its context. Its antigen is as yet unknown. V gave up 1 base and J gave up 4 bases, with 5 bases separating them. The CDR3 covers 12 residues. Germline V gives CDR1 DFQATT, CDR2 SNEGSKA (reference sequence). These data are taken from a study of T cells in Graves' hyperthyroidism and ophthalmopathy. Points from the study as a whole: Ophthalmopathy was told apart from stable hyperthyroidism by a 13 V-J model. Most clonotypes that expanded in the thyroid above 0.001 also showed up in blood.

Orbital computed tomography, thyroid ultrasound, serum thyroxine and TRAb, and clinical symptoms together informed the diagnoses. There were TCR beta CDR3 regions amplified from RNA transcripts. An initial round of RT-PCR targeting the TCR CDR3 relied on the HTBI primer set. One entry per CDR3 protein results from TCRdb running MiXCR on the multiplex PCR reads. This sample yields 600,000 to 650,000 distinct CDR3 sequences, of which about a fifth are seen a single time; under 35% belongs to the top ten. This TCR derives from a man under 40 with Graves' ophthalmopathy. The chain joins TRBV20-1 to TRBJ1-5; D not resolved. The sample consisted of blood. Here the CDR3 reads CSARGANQPQHF. DNA for the CDR3: TGCAGTGCTAGAGGGGCGAATCAGCCCCAGCATTTT.